This is a list of T cell receptor beta chains from one sample in a study of shared clonotypes between healthy human individuals. The assay was immunoSEQ multiplex PCR, and TCRdb's table has in-frame clones only and misses some. This table holds about 2.1 million clones, around 95% found once. The sequenced sample consisted of naive CD8+ T cells from PBMCs. These receptors were collected from a man aged 18 to 29 in good health. Some clones in this sample may be carry-over from other donors' samples. Each CDR3 is given with its conserved first and last residue. D genes are given only for firm matches. Clone sizes are given selectively: once, few, many, or a class where the clone is expanded.

size	V	J	D	DNA	CDR3
-	TRBV7-9	TRBJ2-3	-	TGTGCCAGCAGCTTAGGACTAGGCGCAGATACGCAGTATTTT	CASSLGLGADTQYF
-	TRBV6-5	TRBJ2-5	-	TGTGCCAGCAGTTACGGGGGACTCCAAGAGACCCAGTACTTC	CASSYGGLQETQYF
-	TRBV4-2	TRBJ2-1	TRBD2	TGTGCCAGCCGATCTCGGGAGGCGGTCAATAATGAGCAGTTCTTC	CASRSREAVNNEQFF
-	TRBV5-1	TRBJ1-3	-	TGCGCCAGCAGCCAGGGACACCAAGGAGTTGGAAACACCATATATTTT	CASSQGHQGVGNTIYF
once	TRBV6-5	TRBJ2-3	-	TGTGCCAGCAGGCTGGGGACTTCTAGCACAGATACGCAGTATTTT	CASRLGTSSTDTQYF
-	TRBV28	TRBJ2-1	-	TGTGCCAGCAGTTTCGGGGAAGGAGGTGAGCAGTTCTTC	CASSFGEGGEQFF
few	TRBV5-1	TRBJ2-7	TRBD2	TGCGCCAGCAGACTAGCGGGAGACGAGCAGTACTTC	CASRLAGDEQYF
-	TRBV7-9	TRBJ1-1	TRBD1	TGTGCCAGCAGCCCCAAAGAGGGGGCGGGGGGCGGCACTGAAGCTTTCTTT	CASSPKEGAGGGTEAFF
-	TRBV27	TRBJ2-7	TRBD1	TGTGCCAGCAGTCTCACGCGGGGGACAGGGAAGCACGAGCAGTACTTC	CASSLTRGTGKHEQYF
-	TRBV7-8	TRBJ2-7	TRBD2	TGTGCCAGCAGCTTAGCCCGACTAGCGGCGGTATTTGGCGAGCAGTACTTC	CASSLARLAAVFGEQYF
-	TRBV4-3	TRBJ2-7	-	TGCGCCAGCAGCCAGATAGGGTCAGGGGACGAGCAGTACTTC	CASSQIGSGDEQYF
-	TRBV19	TRBJ2-7	-	TGTGCCAGTAGTATAGATCCCCCCTACGAGCAGTACTTC	CASSIDPPYEQYF
few	TRBV27	TRBJ2-7	TRBD1	TGTGCCAGCAGGGGGACAGGGGTCGAGCAGTACTTC	CASRGTGVEQYF
-	TRBV10-2	TRBJ2-2	-	TGCGCCAGCAGGGACTCGTACACCGGGGAGCTGTTTTTT	CASRDSYTGELFF
-	TRBV28	TRBJ1-5	-	TGTGCCAGCTGGATGACATACAAGGAGCAACAGCCCCAGCATTTT	CASWMTYKEQQPQHF
few	TRBV19	TRBJ1-1	-	TGTGCCAGTAGTTACCAGCTGAACACTGAAGCTTTCTTT	CASSYQLNTEAFF
-	TRBV6-5	TRBJ2-3	-	TGTGCCAGCAGTTATGGGTCCGAAGATACGCAGTATTTT	CASSYGSEDTQYF
-	TRBV6-1	TRBJ1-2	TRBD1	TGTGCCAGCCTACGGACAGGTGGGAATGCCTATGGCTACACCTTC	CASLRTGGNAYGYTF
-	TRBV10-3	TRBJ1-2	-	TGTGCCATCAGTGAGTCATCGGTATGGGGAGACTATGGCTACACCTTC	CAISESSVWGDYGYTF